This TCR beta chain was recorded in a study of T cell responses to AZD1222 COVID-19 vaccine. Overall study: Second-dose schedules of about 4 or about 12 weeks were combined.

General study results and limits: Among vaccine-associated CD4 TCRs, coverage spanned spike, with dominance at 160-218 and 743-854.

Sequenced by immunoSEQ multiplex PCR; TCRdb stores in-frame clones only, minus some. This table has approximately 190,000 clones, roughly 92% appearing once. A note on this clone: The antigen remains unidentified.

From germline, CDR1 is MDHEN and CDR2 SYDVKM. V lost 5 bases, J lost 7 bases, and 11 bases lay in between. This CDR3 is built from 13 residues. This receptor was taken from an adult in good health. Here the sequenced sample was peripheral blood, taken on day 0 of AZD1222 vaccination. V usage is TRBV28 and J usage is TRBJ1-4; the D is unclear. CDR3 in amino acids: CASSHPTTEKLFF. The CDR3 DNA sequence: TGTGCCAGCAGTCACCCCACGACTGAAAAACTGTTTTTT.